This T cell receptor beta chain emerged from a study of CD4 T cells in relation to SARS-CoV-2 and coronaviruses. Study context: The HLA restriction of the shared crossreactive spike epitopes was mapped. Study outcomes and limitations: Memory recall responses, not primary responses primed in culture, are what the assay detects. In roughly 60% of donors, memory CD4+ clonotypes crossrecognized SARS-CoV-2 and at least one common cold coronavirus spike.

J lost 5 bases, V lost 7 bases, and 10 bases had no gene match. CDR1 and CDR2 (germline): MNHEY, SVGAGI. There are 15 residues in the CDR3. The unexposed donors gave CD4+ T cells in about 2010-2019, prior to COVID-19. Cryopreserved PBMCs were CD4-enriched, then split into naive and memory cells. On this clone itself: The antigen is not known.

Libraries were prepared by immunoSEQ multiplex PCR; TCRdb keeps only in-frame clonotypes and omits some of them. Among 60,000 or so clones, over 90% were seen once, and the ten largest hold 0.14%. The V and J genes are TRBV6-5 and TRBJ2-1, with 8 nucleotides matching TRBD1. The receptor comes from a human donor in good health. The source material was naive CD4+ T cells from PBMCs. Subset defined: naive CD4+ T cells isolated by negative enrichment. The CDR3 here is CASTTDRGPNNEQFF. For the CDR3, the DNA is TGTGCCAGCACCACCGACAGGGGTCCTAACAATGAGCAGTTCTTC.